A selection of T cell receptor beta chains follows, all from one sample in a study of blood T cell repertoires in COVID-19. Sequencing was performed with immunoSEQ multiplex PCR; in TCRdb, only in-frame clones are kept and a portion is missing. The table includes 300,000 or so clones, around 90% detected once. The specimen sequenced was peripheral blood. These receptors were collected from a man aged 45 to 65 with active or convalescent COVID-19. Both conserved end residues are part of each CDR3. A D gene is named only where the DNA matches it firmly. Size is stated for part of the rows, as once, few or many counts, or as a class when the clone is expanded.

CASRPRQGYGYTF,TGTGCCAGTCGCCCCCGACAGGGCTATGGCTACACCTTC,.,TRBJ1-2,TRBV21-1,.
CASSFRVFSGNTIYF,TGTGCCAGCAGTTTCAGGGTCTTCTCTGGAAACACCATATATTTT,.,TRBJ1-3,TRBV28,.
CASSFTGTETGELFF,TGTGCCAGCAGCTTTACCGGGACAGAAACCGGGGAGCTGTTTTTT,.,TRBJ2-2,TRBV7-3,TRBD1
CASSYTGGYYGYTF,TGTGCCAGCAGTTACACAGGGGGTTACTATGGCTACACCTTC,.,TRBJ1-2,TRBV6-5,TRBD1
CASSVQTGGGYTF,TGTGCCAGCAGCGTACAAACAGGGGGCGGCTACACCTTC,.,TRBJ1-2,TRBV9,TRBD1
CASSLVGGFKSYEQYF,TGTGCCAGCAGCTTAGTTGGGGGCTTCAAATCCTACGAGCAGTACTTC,.,TRBJ2-7,TRBV7-2,.
CASTPQGGTEKLFF,TGTGCCAGCACCCCACAGGGAGGGACTGAAAAACTGTTTTTT,.,TRBJ1-4,TRBV6-6,.
CASSPRDLHKTDTQYF,TGTGCCAGCAGCCCGCGGGACCTTCATAAGACAGATACGCAGTATTTT,once,TRBJ2-3,TRBV3-1/TRBV3-2,.
CAEAKGQGLNTEAFF,TGTGCCGAGGCGAAGGGACAGGGGCTGAACACTGAAGCTTTCTTT,.,TRBJ1-1,TRBV19,TRBD1
CASHGTPYTIYF,TGTGCCAGCCATGGGACTCCCTACACCATATATTTT,.,TRBJ1-3,TRBV7-9,.
CASSSALEEGNTEAFF,TGTGCCAGCAGTTCAGCCCTTGAGGAGGGCAACACTGAAGCTTTCTTT,.,TRBJ1-1,TRBV7-9,.
CASSPPGLAIPGEQFF,TGTGCCAGCAGCCCTCCGGGACTAGCCATTCCCGGTGAGCAGTTCTTC,.,TRBJ2-1,TRBV5-6,TRBD2
CASSLGVADTGELFF,TGTGCCAGCAGCTTAGGGGTAGCGGACACCGGGGAGCTGTTTTTT,.,TRBJ2-2,TRBV11-2,.
CASSPRGTISSYEQYF,TGTGCCAGCAGCCCGCGAGGGACTATTAGCTCCTACGAGCAGTACTTC,.,TRBJ2-7,TRBV11-1,TRBD2
CASSKLTPAGGAQSEAFF,TGTGCCAGCAGCAAACTCACTCCGGCAGGGGGCGCACAGTCCGAAGCTTTCTTT,.,TRBJ1-1,TRBV21-1,.
CASSDGKWAYNEQFF,TGTGCCAGCTCAGACGGGAAATGGGCGTACAATGAGCAGTTCTTC,once,TRBJ2-1,TRBV18,.
CASSLAGGLSEQFF,TGTGCCAGCAGCTTAGCAGGGGGCCTAAGTGAGCAGTTCTTC,few,TRBJ2-1,TRBV7-2,TRBD1
CASGLPSSYEQYF,TGTGCCAGCGGACTACCTAGCTCCTACGAGCAGTACTTC,.,TRBJ2-7,TRBV10-3,.
CASSFNRVRSGANVLTF,TGTGCCAGCAGCTTTAACAGGGTACGCTCTGGGGCCAACGTCCTGACTTTC,.,TRBJ2-6,TRBV7-8,.
CASSPYTGTTETQYF,TGTGCCAGCTCACCGTACACCGGGACTACAGAGACCCAGTACTTC,.,TRBJ2-5,TRBV18,TRBD2
CAPSQLGVDTGELFF,TGCGCCCCCAGCCAACTCGGGGTCGACACCGGGGAGCTGTTTTTT,once,TRBJ2-2,TRBV4-1,.
CAWSSGQGGYNEQFF,TGTGCCTGGAGTTCGGGACAGGGGGGGTACAATGAGCAGTTCTTC,.,TRBJ2-1,TRBV30,TRBD1
CASSYRSGRAYNEQFF,TGTGCCAGCAGTTATCGTAGCGGGAGGGCCTACAATGAGCAGTTCTTC,.,TRBJ2-1,TRBV28,TRBD2
CASSFAPGGGQGYGYTF,TGTGCCAGCAGTTTTGCCCCAGGGGGCGGGCAGGGCTATGGCTACACCTTC,.,TRBJ1-2,TRBV28,TRBD1
CASSFPPGDPLAKNIQYF,TGTGCCAGCAGTTTCCCCCCGGGAGACCCACTAGCCAAAAACATTCAGTACTTC,.,TRBJ2-4,TRBV28,.
CASSQDPNQPQHF,TGTGCCAGCAGCCAAGATCCGAATCAGCCCCAGCATTTT,.,TRBJ1-5,TRBV14,.
CATSSWTGREQYF,TGTGCCACCAGCAGTTGGACAGGGCGCGAGCAGTACTTC,.,TRBJ2-7,TRBV15,TRBD1
CASSLTQGDTEAFF,TGTGCCAGCAGTTTAACACAGGGGGATACTGAAGCTTTCTTT,once,TRBJ1-1,TRBV27,TRBD1
CASSYGPGESTQYF,TGCGCCAGCAGCTACGGACCGGGAGAGTCGACCCAGTACTTC,.,TRBJ2-5,TRBV5-1,.
CASSPRTSGADTQYF,TGTGCCAGCTCACCCCGGACTAGCGGGGCAGATACGCAGTATTTT,.,TRBJ2-3,TRBV18,TRBD2
CASSPGTGYISGNTIYF,TGTGCCAGCAGTCCCGGGACAGGGTACATCTCTGGAAACACCATATATTTT,.,TRBJ1-3,TRBV5-6,TRBD1
CASSLYQRNQPQHF,TGTGCCAGCAGTTTATACCAGAGGAATCAGCCCCAGCATTTT,once,TRBJ1-5,TRBV28,.
CASSSGLAIDTQYF,TGTGCCAGCAGCTCGGGACTAGCGATAGATACGCAGTATTTT,.,TRBJ2-3,TRBV7-2,TRBD2
CASSYSMWDSRYEQYF,TGTGCCAGCAGTTACTCGATGTGGGACAGCCGGTACGAGCAGTACTTC,.,TRBJ2-7,TRBV6-6,TRBD1
CASSERSGGNEQYF,TGCGCCAGCAGTGAGCGATCGGGGGGCAACGAGCAGTACTTC,.,TRBJ2-7,TRBV10-1,.
CASSYLGSEGYTF,TGTGCCAGCAGTTACTTGGGGAGTGAAGGCTACACCTTC,.,TRBJ1-2,TRBV6-5,.
CARGDQPQHF,TGTGCCAGAGGGGATCAGCCCCAGCATTTT,.,TRBJ1-5,TRBV7-9,.
CASSPQGAGNYGYTF,TGTGCCAGCAGCCCACAGGGGGCCGGTAACTATGGCTACACCTTC,.,TRBJ1-2,TRBV5-6,TRBD1
CASTPPPSGGHTQPQHF,TGTGCCAGCACCCCCCCACCTTCGGGGGGGCACACACAGCCCCAGCATTTT,.,TRBJ1-5,TRBV28,.
CASRVSGEETQYF,TGCGCCAGCAGAGTATCTGGAGAGGAGACCCAGTACTTC,few,TRBJ2-5,TRBV4-3,.
CASRYRGNYGYTF,TGTGCCAGCAGGTACAGGGGTAACTATGGCTACACCTTC,.,TRBJ1-2,TRBV28,TRBD1
CASSLDRGRDEQYF,TGTGCCAGCAGCCTGGACAGGGGACGGGACGAGCAGTACTTC,few,TRBJ2-7,TRBV4-2,TRBD1
CASSEGQAYGYTF,TGTGCCAGCAGTGAAGGACAGGCGTATGGCTACACCTTC,.,TRBJ1-2,TRBV6-1,.
CASSQAKGTDQETQYF,TGTGCCAGCAGCCAAGCAAAGGGGACAGATCAAGAGACCCAGTACTTC,.,TRBJ2-5,TRBV4-2,TRBD1
CASSYSMGRSTQYF,TGTGCCAGCAGTTACTCGATGGGTCGGAGTACGCAGTATTTT,.,TRBJ2-3,TRBV6-5,.
CASSLAAGFGTEAFF,TGTGCCAGCAGCTTGGCCGCCGGTTTCGGCACTGAAGCTTTCTTT,.,TRBJ1-1,TRBV5-4,.
CASSLDYRGPYEQYF,TGTGCCAGCAGCTTAGATTATAGGGGCCCCTACGAGCAGTACTTC,once,TRBJ2-7,TRBV11-2,.
CSASRLAGDNEQFF,TGCAGTGCTAGTCGACTAGCGGGGGACAATGAGCAGTTCTTC,few,TRBJ2-1,TRBV20-1,TRBD2
CASSLHRGEQYF,TGTGCCAGCAGTTTACACAGGGGCGAGCAGTACTTC,.,TRBJ2-7,TRBV28,TRBD1
CASGDRDANSPLHF,TGTGCCAGCGGGGACAGGGATGCTAATTCACCCCTCCACTTT,.,TRBJ1-6,TRBV2,TRBD1
CASSDISGDQPQHF,TGTGCCAGCAGTGATATTTCAGGGGACCAGCCCCAGCATTTT,.,TRBJ1-5,TRBV25-1,.
CASRSGTSGRGTDTQYF,TGTGCCAGCAGATCCGGGACTAGCGGGAGGGGCACAGATACGCAGTATTTT,.,TRBJ2-3,TRBV2,TRBD2
CASSPRQGAGSPLHF,TGTGCCAGCTCACCACGACAGGGGGCAGGTTCACCCCTCCACTTT,.,TRBJ1-6,TRBV18,TRBD1
CASSSLNRGSTEAFF,TGTGCCAGCAGCTCCCTCAACAGGGGAAGCACTGAAGCTTTCTTT,.,TRBJ1-1,TRBV7-2,TRBD1